A selection of T cell receptor beta chains follows, all from one sample in a study of blood T cell repertoires in COVID-19. The table came from immunoSEQ multiplex PCR; TCRdb's copy has only in-frame clones and leaves some out. The sample carries over 200,000 clones, around 84% recorded once. The specimen sequenced was peripheral blood. The receptors originated from a woman older than 75 with active or convalescent COVID-19. CDR3s include the opening cysteine and the closing phenylalanine or tryptophan. A D gene is named only where the DNA matches it firmly. Expanded clones are given a class, and other clones once, few, many or no size at all.

TRBD2 | once | TRBJ2-2 | TRBV4-3 | TGCGCCAGCAGCCGGAAGCGGGATAACACCGGGGAGCTGTTTTTT | CASSRKRDNTGELFF
. | . | TRBJ2-5 | TRBV6-2/TRBV6-3 | TGTGCCAGCAGTTACTCGATACAGAGAGAGACCCAGTACTTC | CASSYSIQRETQYF
TRBD1 | . | TRBJ1-5 | TRBV7-2 | TGTGCCAGCAGCTTAGTGGGACAGGGAGGTCAGCCCCAGCATTTT | CASSLVGQGGQPQHF
. | few | TRBJ1-5 | TRBV21-1 | TGTGCCAGCAGGGATACAGGGGATAAGCAGCCCCAGCATTTT | CASRDTGDKQPQHF
. | once | TRBJ2-5 | TRBV12-3/TRBV12-4 | TGTGCCAGCAGGGGAGGAGAGACCCAGTACTTC | CASRGGETQYF
. | . | TRBJ1-5 | TRBV7-2 | TGTGCCAGCGGGCAGGGGTTCAATCAGCCCCAGCATTTT | CASGQGFNQPQHF
. | . | TRBJ1-3 | TRBV16 | TGTGCCAGCAGCCACCCTCGGAGGGGGGGGCACTCTGGAAACACCATATATTTT | CASSHPRRGGHSGNTIYF
. | . | TRBJ1-1 | TRBV5-1 | TGCGCCAGCACCGTCACAGGGAACACTGAAGCTTTCTTT | CASTVTGNTEAFF
. | . | TRBJ2-6 | TRBV29-1 | TGCAGCGTTGAAGATGCGCGGGCTGGGGCCAACGTCCTGACTTTC | CSVEDARAGANVLTF
TRBD1 | . | TRBJ1-2 | TRBV7-3 | TGTGCCAGCAGCTTAGACCCAGGGGGAGGCTACACCTTC | CASSLDPGGGYTF